Listed below are T cell receptor beta chains from one sample, sequenced in a study of T cells in Graves' hyperthyroidism and ophthalmopathy. TCRdb redid the calling of the multiplex PCR reads with MiXCR, one entry per CDR3 protein. The sample lists 85,000 to 110,000 distinct CDR3 sequences, 40% to 50% occurring once. Sample: blood. Source of these receptors: a man aged 35 to 55 with Graves' hyperthyroidism. Both conserved end residues are part of each CDR3. Fields, in order: clone size, J gene, V gene, D gene, CDR3 DNA, CDR3 protein. D genes are given only for firm matches. The size entry is marked missing in some rows and otherwise reads once, few, many or a size class.

>many|TRBJ2-3|TRBV11-2|NA
TGTGCCAGCAGCTTCAGATGGGGTGGCAGCACAGATACGCAGTATTTT
CASSFRWGGSTDTQYF
>NA|TRBJ2-3|TRBV7-3|NA
TGTGCCAGCAGTAGTCAGGCCCTCTCGAACACAGATACGCAGTATTTT
CASSSQALSNTDTQYF
>NA|TRBJ1-3|TRBV24-1|NA
TGTGCCACGGCGCCCAGGTTCTCTGGAAACACCATATATTTT
CATAPRFSGNTIYF
>NA|TRBJ1-1|TRBV29-1|TRBD1
TGCAGCGCCATCCCGGGACAGGGAAGCACTGAAGCTTTCTTT
CSAIPGQGSTEAFF
>NA|TRBJ1-1|TRBV2|NA
TGTGCCAGCACCACAGACTCTGGGGAAGCTTTCTTT
CASTTDSGEAFF
>NA|TRBJ1-4|TRBV20-1|TRBD1
TGCAGTGCCAGGGGACAGGTACTTTTT
CSARGQVLF
>many|TRBJ1-6|TRBV5-1|TRBD1
TGCGCCAGCAGCTTGGTATCAACAGGGGTCAATTCACCCCTCCACTTT
CASSLVSTGVNSPLHF
>many|TRBJ2-1|TRBV7-9|TRBD2
TGTGCCAGCAGCTCTGCTAGCGGGGAGGATGAGCAGTTCTTC
CASSSASGEDEQFF
>once|TRBJ2-3|TRBV7-3|NA
TGTGCCAGCTCCCTAGGGCCCCCTACAGATACGCAGTATTTT
CASSLGPPTDTQYF
>many|TRBJ2-7|TRBV5-1|NA
TGCGCCAGCGGAGGGACCGACGACTACGTGCAGTACTTC
CASGGTDDYVQYF
>NA|TRBJ2-7|TRBV10-3|NA
TGTGCCACTGCGACAGATAAATACGAGCAGTACTTC
CATATDKYEQYF
>NA|TRBJ2-1|TRBV6-6|TRBD2
TGTGCCAGCAGTTGGGGGGGGGTACTCTCCTACAATGAGCAGTTCTTC
CASSWGGVLSYNEQFF
>many|TRBJ2-2|TRBV20-1|NA
TGCAGTGCTAGTGACAACCCGAACACCGGGGAGCTGTTTTTT
CSASDNPNTGELFF
>NA|TRBJ1-5|TRBV2|TRBD1
TGTGCCAGCAGTTCGGAGGGGGCGCCTGATCAGCCCCAGCATTTT
CASSSEGAPDQPQHF
>many|TRBJ2-5|TRBV9|NA
TGTGCCAGCAGCGTAGCTACGGGGGTAGAGACCCAGTACTTC
CASSVATGVETQYF
>many|TRBJ2-7|TRBV6-1|NA
TGTGCCAGCAGGGAGCTTTCATACGAGCAGTACTTC
CASRELSYEQYF
>many|TRBJ1-6|TRBV6-6|TRBD1
TGTGCCAGCAGGGTGACAGGGGTGAATTCACCCCTCCACTTT
CASRVTGVNSPLHF
>many|TRBJ2-7|TRBV20-1|NA
TGCAGTGCTAGAGGGCGGAACTCCTACGAGCAGTACTTC
CSARGRNSYEQYF
>many|TRBJ2-3|TRBV7-3|NA
TGTGCCAGCAGCCGGAGGGCCTTCGGGACAGATACGCAGTATTTT
CASSRRAFGTDTQYF
>NA|TRBJ1-2|TRBV7-8|TRBD1
TGTGCCGGCAGCATCGGACAGGGAGGCTATGGCTACACCTTC
CAGSIGQGGYGYTF
>few|TRBJ1-5|TRBV6-4|NA
TGTGCCAGCAGTCGACCTTACAGGGAGGGGGATACACAGCCCCAGCATTTT
CASSRPYREGDTQPQHF
>NA|TRBJ2-5|TRBV7-2|NA
TGTGCCAGCAGCTTACTGGGGCAGACCCAGTACTTC
CASSLLGQTQYF
>few|TRBJ2-5|TRBV3-1|NA
TGTGCCAGCAGCCACCTTGACAGGCAAGAGACCCAGTACTTC
CASSHLDRQETQYF
>NA|TRBJ1-1|TRBV12-5|NA
TGTGCTATTGGCGTGAACACGGAAGCTTTCTTT
CAIGVNTEAFF
>NA|TRBJ2-3|TRBV12-3/TRBV12-4|TRBD2
TGTGCCAGCAGTTTACGGGGGAGGGGACCAGATACGCAGTATTTT
CASSLRGRGPDTQYF
>many|TRBJ2-7|TRBV6-2/TRBV6-3|NA
TGTGCCAGCAACGACCGGACAGTCGCCTACGAGCAGTACTTC
CASNDRTVAYEQYF
>NA|TRBJ1-1|TRBV20-1|NA
TGCAGTGCTAGGGGGGGCCAGGGTAAACGGAACACTGAAGCTTTCTTT
CSARGGQGKRNTEAFF
>many|TRBJ2-1|TRBV20-1|NA
TGCAGTGCTAGAGATGCTGTCTCCTACAATGAGCAGTTCTTC
CSARDAVSYNEQFF
>many|TRBJ1-1|TRBV20-1|NA
TGCAGTGCGGTCGACACTGAAGCTTTCTTT
CSAVDTEAFF
>NA|TRBJ1-2|TRBV19|TRBD1
TGTGCCAGTAGTGAGGGACAGACCTATGGCTACACCTTC
CASSEGQTYGYTF
>NA|TRBJ2-5|TRBV11-1|TRBD2
TGTGCCAGCAAGAGGGATGGCGGGGGACGAGTGGGAGAGACCCAGTACTTC
CASKRDGGGRVGETQYF
>many|TRBJ1-1|TRBV6-1|NA
TGTGCCAGCAGTGAAGCGTCACAGTCAACTGAAGCTTTCTTT
CASSEASQSTEAFF
>many|TRBJ2-3|TRBV20-1|NA
TGCAGTGCTAGAGAGCGGGGCACAGATACGCAGTATTTT
CSARERGTDTQYF
>NA|TRBJ2-3|TRBV5-5|NA
TGTGCCAGCAGCCTCCGGGACGGGGGGCGCGGTAGTCTTGGTACGCAGTATTTT
CASSLRDGGRGSLGTQYF
>many|TRBJ2-7|TRBV7-2|NA
TGTGCCAGCAGCCCCGTTGGGGGACCCTCCGAGCAGTACTTC
CASSPVGGPSEQYF
>many|TRBJ1-4|TRBV7-2|TRBD1
TGTGCCAGCAGCTTAGGAGGGGGCGTTAATGAAAAACTGTTTTTT
CASSLGGGVNEKLFF
>NA|TRBJ2-3|TRBV7-3|TRBD2
TGTGCCAGCAGCTTAACCCTCCTAGCGGGCACAGATACGCAGTATTTT
CASSLTLLAGTDTQYF
>once|TRBJ2-2|TRBV7-2|NA
TGTGCCAGCAGCTTAGTGGGACTCAACACCGGGGAGCTGTTTTTT
CASSLVGLNTGELFF
>NA|TRBJ2-1|TRBV7-2|NA
TGTGCCAGCTCACCAACGGACCTCTCCAATGAGCAGTTCTTC
CASSPTDLSNEQFF
>many|TRBJ1-1|TRBV7-2|NA
TGTGCCAGCAGCTTACAGGGGAACACTGAAGCTTTCTTT
CASSLQGNTEAFF
>many|TRBJ1-5|TRBV20-1|TRBD1
TGCAGTGCTAGAGTCACTGGACAGGGATTTAGCAATCAGCCCCAGCATTTT
CSARVTGQGFSNQPQHF
>NA|TRBJ2-7|TRBV5-5|TRBD1
TGCGCCAGCAGCTCCGAACAGGGGTGGCAGTACTTC
CASSSEQGWQYF